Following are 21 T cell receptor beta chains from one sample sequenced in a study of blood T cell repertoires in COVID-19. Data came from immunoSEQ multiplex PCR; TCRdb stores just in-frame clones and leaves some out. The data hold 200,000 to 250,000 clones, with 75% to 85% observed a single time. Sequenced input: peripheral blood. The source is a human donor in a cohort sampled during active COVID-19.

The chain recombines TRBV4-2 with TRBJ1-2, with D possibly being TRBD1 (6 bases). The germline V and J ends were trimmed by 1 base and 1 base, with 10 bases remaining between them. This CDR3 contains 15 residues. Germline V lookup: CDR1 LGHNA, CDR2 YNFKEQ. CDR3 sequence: CASSQGTVSNYGYTF. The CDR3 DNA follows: TGTGCCAGCAGCCAAGGGACAGTTAGTAACTATGGCTACACCTTC.

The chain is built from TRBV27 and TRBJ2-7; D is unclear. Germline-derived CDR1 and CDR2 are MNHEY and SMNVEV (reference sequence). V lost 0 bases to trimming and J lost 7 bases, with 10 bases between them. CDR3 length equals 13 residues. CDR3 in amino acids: CASSLSRGWEQYF. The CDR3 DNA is TGTGCCAGCAGTTTATCGAGAGGTTGGGAGCAGTACTTC.

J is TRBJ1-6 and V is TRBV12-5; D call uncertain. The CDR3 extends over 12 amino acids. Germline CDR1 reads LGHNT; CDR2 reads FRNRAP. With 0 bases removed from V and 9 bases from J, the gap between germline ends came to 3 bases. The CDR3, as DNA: TGTGCTAGTGGTTTGGTAGCTTCACCCCTCCACTTT. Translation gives CASGLVASPLHF. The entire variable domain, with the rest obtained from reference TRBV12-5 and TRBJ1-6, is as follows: DARVTQTPRHKVTEMGQEVTMRCQPILGHNTVFWYRQTMMQGLELLAYFRNRAPLDDSGMPKDRFSAEMPDATLATLKIQPSEPRDSAVYFCASGLVASPLHFGNGTRLTVT.

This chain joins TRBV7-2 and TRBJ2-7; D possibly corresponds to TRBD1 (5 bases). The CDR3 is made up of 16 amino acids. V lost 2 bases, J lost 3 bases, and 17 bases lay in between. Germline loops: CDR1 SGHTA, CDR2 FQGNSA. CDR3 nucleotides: TGTGCCAGCAGCTTATCTCCCTCCCTCAGGGACTACGAGCAGTACTTC. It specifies CASSLSPSLRDYEQYF.

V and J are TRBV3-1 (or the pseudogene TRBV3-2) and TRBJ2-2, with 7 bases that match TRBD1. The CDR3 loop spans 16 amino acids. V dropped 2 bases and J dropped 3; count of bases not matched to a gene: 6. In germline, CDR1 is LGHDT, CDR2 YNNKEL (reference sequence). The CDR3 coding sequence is TGTGCCAGCAGCCAACTAGGGGGCGCGGACACCGGGGAGCTGTTTTTT. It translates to CASSQLGGADTGELFF.

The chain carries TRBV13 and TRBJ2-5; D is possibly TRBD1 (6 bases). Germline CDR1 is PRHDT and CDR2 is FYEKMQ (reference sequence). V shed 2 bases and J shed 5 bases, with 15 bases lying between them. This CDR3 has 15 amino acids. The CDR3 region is CASSLRAGVHETQYF. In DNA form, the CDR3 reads TGTGCCAGCAGCTTACGGGCAGGGGTTCACGAGACCCAGTACTTC.

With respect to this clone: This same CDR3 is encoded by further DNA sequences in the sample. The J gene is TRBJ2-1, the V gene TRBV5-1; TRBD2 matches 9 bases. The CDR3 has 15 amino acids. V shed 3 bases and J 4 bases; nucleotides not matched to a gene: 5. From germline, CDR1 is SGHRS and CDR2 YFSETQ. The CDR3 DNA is TGCGCCAGCAGCTCGACTAGCGGCAGTTACAATGAGCAGTTCTTC. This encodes CASSSTSGSYNEQFF.

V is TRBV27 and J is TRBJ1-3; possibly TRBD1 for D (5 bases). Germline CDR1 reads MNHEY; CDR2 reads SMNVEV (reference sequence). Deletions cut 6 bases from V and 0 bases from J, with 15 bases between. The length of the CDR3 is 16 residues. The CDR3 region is CASSRWAGGSGNTIYF. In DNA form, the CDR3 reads TGTGCCAGCAGCCGCTGGGCCGGGGGCTCTGGAAACACCATATATTTT.

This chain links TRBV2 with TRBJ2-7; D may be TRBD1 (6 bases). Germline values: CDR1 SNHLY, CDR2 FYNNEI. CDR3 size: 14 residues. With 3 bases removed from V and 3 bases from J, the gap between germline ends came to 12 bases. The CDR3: CASSEAGEDYEQYF. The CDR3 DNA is TGTGCCAGCAGTGAGGCAGGGGAAGACTACGAGCAGTACTTC. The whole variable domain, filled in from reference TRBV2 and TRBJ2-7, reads EPEVTQTPSHQVTQMGQEVILRCVPISNHLYFYWYRQILGQKVEFLVSFYNNEISEKSEIFDDQFSVERPDGSNFTLKIRSTKLEDSAMYFCASSEAGEDYEQYFGPGTRLTVT.

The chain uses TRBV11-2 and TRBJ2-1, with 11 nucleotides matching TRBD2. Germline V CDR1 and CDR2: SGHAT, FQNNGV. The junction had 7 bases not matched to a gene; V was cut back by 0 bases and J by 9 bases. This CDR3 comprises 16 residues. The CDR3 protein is CASSLDYSGRAIEQFF. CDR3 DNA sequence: TGTGCCAGCAGCTTAGACTATAGCGGGAGGGCCATTGAGCAGTTCTTC.

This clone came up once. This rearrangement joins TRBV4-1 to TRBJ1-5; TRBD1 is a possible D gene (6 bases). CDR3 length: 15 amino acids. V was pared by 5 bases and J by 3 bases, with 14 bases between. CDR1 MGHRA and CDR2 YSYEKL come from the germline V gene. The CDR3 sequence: CASSTYGQNNQPQHF. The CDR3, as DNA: TGCGCCAGCAGCACATATGGACAGAACAATCAGCCCCAGCATTTT.

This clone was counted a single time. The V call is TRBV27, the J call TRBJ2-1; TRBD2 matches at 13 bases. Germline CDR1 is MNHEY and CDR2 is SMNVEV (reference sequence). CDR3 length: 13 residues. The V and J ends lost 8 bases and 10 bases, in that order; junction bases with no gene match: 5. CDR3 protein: CASRTSGSHEQFF. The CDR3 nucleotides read TGTGCCAGCCGGACTAGCGGGAGTCACGAGCAGTTCTTC.

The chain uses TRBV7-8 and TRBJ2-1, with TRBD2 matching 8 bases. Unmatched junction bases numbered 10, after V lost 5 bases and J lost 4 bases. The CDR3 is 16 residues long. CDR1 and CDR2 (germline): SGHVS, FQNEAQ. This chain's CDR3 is CASSLVVAGLYNEQFF. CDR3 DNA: TGTGCCAGCAGCCTTGTAGTAGCGGGATTATACAATGAGCAGTTCTTC.

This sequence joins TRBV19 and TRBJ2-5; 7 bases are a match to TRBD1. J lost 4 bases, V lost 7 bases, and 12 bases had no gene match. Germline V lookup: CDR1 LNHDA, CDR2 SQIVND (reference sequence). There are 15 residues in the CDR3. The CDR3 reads CASKPLGTALETQYF. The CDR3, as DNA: TGTGCCAGTAAGCCTCTCGGGACAGCCTTAGAGACCCAGTACTTC.

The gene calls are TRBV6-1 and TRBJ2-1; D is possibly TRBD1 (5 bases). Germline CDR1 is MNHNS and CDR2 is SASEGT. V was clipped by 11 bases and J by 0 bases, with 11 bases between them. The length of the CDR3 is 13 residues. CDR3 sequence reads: CAGAESSYNEQFF. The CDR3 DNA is TGTGCCGGGGCGGAGAGCTCCTACAATGAGCAGTTCTTC.

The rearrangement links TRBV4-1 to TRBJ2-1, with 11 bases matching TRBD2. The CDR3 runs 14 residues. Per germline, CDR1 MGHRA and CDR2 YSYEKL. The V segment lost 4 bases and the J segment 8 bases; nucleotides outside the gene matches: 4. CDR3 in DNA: TGCGCCAGCAGCCGTAGCGGGAGGGTGGATGAGCAGTTCTTC. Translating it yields CASSRSGRVDEQFF.

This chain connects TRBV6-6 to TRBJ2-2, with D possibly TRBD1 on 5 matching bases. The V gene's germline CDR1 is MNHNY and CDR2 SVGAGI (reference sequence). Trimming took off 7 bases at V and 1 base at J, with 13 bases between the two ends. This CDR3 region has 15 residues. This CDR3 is CASNLRRGNTGELFF. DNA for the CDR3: TGTGCCAGCAACCTTAGAAGGGGGAACACCGGGGAGCTGTTTTTT.

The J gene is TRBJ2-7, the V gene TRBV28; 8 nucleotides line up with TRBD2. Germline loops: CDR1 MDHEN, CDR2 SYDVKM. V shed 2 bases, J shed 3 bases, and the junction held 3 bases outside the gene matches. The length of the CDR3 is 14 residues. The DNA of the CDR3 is TGTGCCAGCAGTTTAGTTAGCGGGAACTACGAGCAGTACTTC. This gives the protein CASSLVSGNYEQYF.

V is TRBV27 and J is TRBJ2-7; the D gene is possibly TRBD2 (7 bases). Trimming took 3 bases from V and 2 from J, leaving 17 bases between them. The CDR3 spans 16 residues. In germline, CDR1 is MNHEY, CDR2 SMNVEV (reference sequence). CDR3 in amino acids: CASSLSARGGAYEQYF. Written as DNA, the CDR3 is TGTGCCAGCAGTTTGTCGGCTCGAGGGGGGGCCTACGAGCAGTACTTC.

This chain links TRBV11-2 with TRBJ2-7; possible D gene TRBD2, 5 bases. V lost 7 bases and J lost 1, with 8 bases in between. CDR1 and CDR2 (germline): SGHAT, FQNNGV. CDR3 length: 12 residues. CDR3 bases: TGTGCCAGCAACGGGGTTTCCTACGAGCAGTACTTC. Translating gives CASNGVSYEQYF.

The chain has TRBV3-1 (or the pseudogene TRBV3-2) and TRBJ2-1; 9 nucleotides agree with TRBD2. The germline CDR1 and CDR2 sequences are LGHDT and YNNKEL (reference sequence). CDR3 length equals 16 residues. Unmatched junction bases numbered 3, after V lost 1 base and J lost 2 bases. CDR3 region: CASSQGGLAPYNEQFF. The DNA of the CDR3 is TGTGCCAGCAGCCAAGGGGGACTAGCACCCTACAATGAGCAGTTCTTC.